This T cell receptor (beta chain) comes out of a study of control samples from healthy donors and cancer patients. V was clipped by 3 bases and J by 1 base; unmatched bases: 3. The CDR3 runs to 16 residues. In germline, CDR1 is LGHNA, CDR2 YNFKEQ. Data came from immunoSEQ multiplex PCR; TCRdb stores just in-frame clones and leaves some out. Found here are roughly 52,000 clones, about 95% of them singletons; the top ten hold 2% to 2.5%. The origin of this receptor is a man aged 30 to 39 in good health. The sequenced sample was blood. The V call is TRBV4-2, the J call TRBJ2-3; 11 bases map to TRBD2. The CDR3 nucleotides are TGTGCCAGCAGCCAGGGACTAGCGGAAGGCACAGATACGCAGTATTTT. Residues: CASSQGLAEGTDTQYF.